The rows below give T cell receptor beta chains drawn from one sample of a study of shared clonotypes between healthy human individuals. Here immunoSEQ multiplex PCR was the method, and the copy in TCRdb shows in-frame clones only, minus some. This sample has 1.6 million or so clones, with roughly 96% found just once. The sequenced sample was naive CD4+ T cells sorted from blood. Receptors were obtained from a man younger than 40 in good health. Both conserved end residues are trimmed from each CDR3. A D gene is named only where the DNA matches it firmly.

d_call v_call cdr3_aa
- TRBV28 ASQHKEGSQPQH
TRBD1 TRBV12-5 ASGLATGGRSYEQY
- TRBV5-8 ASSPGYSGELF
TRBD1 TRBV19 ASSRGQGRTGELF
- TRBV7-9 AIVVGGDQY
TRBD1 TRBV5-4 ASNRDRVNTGELF
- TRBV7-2 ASSPRTGRPGTQY
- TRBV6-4 AISVNTDTQY
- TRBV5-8 ASSLEANTGELF
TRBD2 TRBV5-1 ASSLEASGRKETQY
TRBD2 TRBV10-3 AISGPRTSASSYNEQF
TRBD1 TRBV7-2 ASSPVGTGVGQPQH
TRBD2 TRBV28 ASRPGVSGRPLDNEQF
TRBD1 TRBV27 ASSLSPTGNYGYT
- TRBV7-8 ASSLGGRFTDTQY
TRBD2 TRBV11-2 ASSLVGGITTGLEQY
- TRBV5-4 ASSWELAGRSTQY
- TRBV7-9 ASSLSQGENTIY
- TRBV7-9 ASSLTSPTDTQY
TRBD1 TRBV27 ASSLGQEMNTEAF
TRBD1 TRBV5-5 ASSYGTVTDTQY
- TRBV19 ASSMGLTGSKLF
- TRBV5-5 ASSLVRLAKNIQY
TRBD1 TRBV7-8 ASSQKDRANEQF
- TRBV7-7 ASSLKVQPGPGEKLF
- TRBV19 ASSIGVGIREQY
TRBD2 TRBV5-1 ASSLGLAGGEQY
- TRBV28 ASSLSRVTMSGQF
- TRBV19 ASRRTKENEQY
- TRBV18 ASSPGGGNQPQH
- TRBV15 ATSGTGGTYTGELF
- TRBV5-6 ASSLVTTSTDTQY
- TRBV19 ASRRGGQLANYGYT
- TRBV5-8 ASSLRRQPQH
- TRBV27 ASSLQGPTYNEQF
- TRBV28 ASSVGAENTEAF
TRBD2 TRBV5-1 ASSPGRGTSGRATGELF
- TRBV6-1 ASSDHAGTAVQIQKNIQY
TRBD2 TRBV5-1 ASSLVPAGDSEQF
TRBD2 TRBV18 ASSPQLAGVTDTQY
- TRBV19 ASSIMPGSVRNEQY
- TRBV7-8 ASSPGVYGYT
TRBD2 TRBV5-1 ASSRGTSGTSDTQY
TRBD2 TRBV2 ASTSGSWNNEQF
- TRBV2 ASTQRGGGNQPQH
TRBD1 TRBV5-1 ASSLSPTGQGAGETQY